This T cell receptor beta chain was retrieved from a study of metastatic and nonmetastatic thyroid tumors. Across the study: Across blood and tumor or nodule tissue, repertoires from malignant and benign thyroid patients were compared with one another. Notes on the study in general: Reported TCR beta diversity, measured in blood and tumor, was significantly higher for malignant thyroid tumors than for benign nodules.

This clone was recorded many times. The antigen remains unidentified. This sample includes further DNA sequences coding for the same CDR3. The germline V gene has CDR1 LNHNV and CDR2 YYDKDF (reference sequence). CDR3 size: 14 residues. Germline trimming cut 2 bases from V and 4 bases from J; bases unmatched to any gene: 2. Every patient underwent thyroid surgery untreated. Per the original data handling: The study built a papillary thyroid cancer distant-metastasis classifier from CDR3 differences across clinicopathological groups. TCRdb re-called clones from the PCR reads using MiXCR. TCRdb, not the original authors, processed these V and J calls. The table lists over 20,000 clones, over 9% of them singletons, with about 7.3% in the top ten.

The source material was blood. The chain employs TRBV15 and TRBJ2-5; 9 bases match TRBD2. This sequence originates from a female donor with papillary thyroid cancer or a benign thyroid nodule (not recorded which). Some clones in this sample may be carry-over from other donors' samples. CDR3 nucleotide sequence: TGTGCCACCAGCAGACCAGCGGGGGGAGAGACCCAGTACTTC. Its protein is CATSRPAGGETQYF. The full variable domain, in which reference TRBV15 and TRBJ2-5 provide the parts outside the CDR3, is DAMVIQNPRYQVTQFGKPVTLSCSQTLNHNVMYWYQQKSSQAPKLLFHYYDKDFNNEADTPDNFQSRRPNTSFCFLDIRSPGLGDTAMYLCATSRPAGGETQYFGPGTRLLVL.